This T cell receptor (beta chain) was recovered during a study of metastatic and nonmetastatic thyroid tumors. Study-wide background: Blood and tumor or nodule tissue repertoires from malignant and benign thyroid patients were compared. Whole-study results and caveats: Significantly greater TCR beta diversity was reportedly found in malignant thyroid tumors than in benign nodules (in blood and tumor).

There were no patients who had received any treatment before thyroid surgery. Trimming took 2 bases from V and 3 from J, leaving 11 bases between them. CDR3 length equals 14 residues. The germline gives CDR1 SGHRS, CDR2 YFSETQ. TCRdb reassembled clones from the PCR reads with MiXCR. Of about 69,000 clones in the sample, 13% to 15% were seen once. This clone was recorded at least ten times. The antigen is not known. The chain combines TRBV5-1 with TRBJ1-2; tentatively, D is TRBD1 (5 bases). This receptor was obtained from a male donor with papillary thyroid cancer or a benign thyroid nodule (not recorded which). Some clones in this sample may be carry-over from other donors' samples. Material: blood. CDR3 sequence reads: CASSLLGDHYGYTF. As DNA, the CDR3 is TGCGCCAGCAGCTTACTAGGGGACCACTATGGCTACACCTTC.